This TCR beta chain derives from a study of molecular identifiers for immune sequencing clone quantification. Across the whole study: With replicates, the RNA of roughly 21,000 or 96,000 naive CD8 cells was split five ways and four were sequenced.

Previously published methods and listed TCR primers were used for the bulk TCR libraries. Using its own MiXCR run on the PCR reads, TCRdb lists one record per CDR3 protein. The table shows about 65,000 distinct CDR3 sequences, with 18% occurring only once. The CDR3 is 15 amino acids. CDR1 and CDR2 from the germline V gene are SGHNT and YENEEA. About this clonotype itself: Its antigen is unknown. One base away lies a much larger clone, so this may be a sequencing read error.

Study results and limitations: Spiked Jurkat TCR RNA originating from one cell could reportedly be identified amid one million naive cells. Over 98% of effector molecules, yet under 1% of naive-cell molecules, were held by clones above 20 RNA copies.

Sequences were obtained from naive CD8+ T cells from blood, with Jurkat cell RNA spiked in. Subset meaning: FACS-sorted CD8+CD4-CCR7+CD45RA+ naive T cells. V and J are TRBV11-3 and TRBJ2-3; 13 bases are shared with TRBD2. The receptor was derived from a human donor in good health. Some libraries in this study had Jurkat cell RNA spiked in. CDR3 coding DNA: TGTGTCAGCAGCTTGGGACTAGCGGGACGAGATACGCAGTATTTT. This gives the protein CVSSLGLAGRDTQYF.